This T cell receptor (beta chain) was retrieved from a study of cytomegalovirus exposure and HLA in healthy donors. Across the whole study: A data release that came early held 75 million to 85 million unique TCRs from HLA-typed donors.

Broader study findings: A later analysis appeared to link common viral pathogens to several of the most significant clusters.

Points on this clone: Its antigen is unknown.

This PCR relied on a set of 60 Vbeta primers and 13 Jbeta primers. TCRdb's copy holds only in-frame clones and misses some; the assay was immunoSEQ multiplex PCR. The repertoire holds 100,000 to 150,000 clones, with 75% to 85% as singletons. The sequence came from a woman aged 35 to 49 in good health and CMV-seronegative. The sample was PBMCs.

The CDR3 DNA reads TGTGCCAGCAGCCTCGGGACAGGGGACTCACCTTCCTACGAGCAGTACTTC. It encodes CASSLGTGDSPSYEQYF. The chain recombines TRBV7-9 with TRBJ2-7; TRBD1 matches at 10 bases. The CDR3 loop spans 17 amino acids. Germline loops: CDR1 SEHNR, CDR2 FQNEAQ (reference sequence). Trimming at V came to 5 bases and at J to 1 base, leaving 11 bases not matched to a gene.